The entry that follows covers one TCR beta chain sequence. As originally analysed: The assay estimated nucleated cells by amplifying reference gene primers. Data came from immunoSEQ multiplex PCR; TCRdb stores just in-frame clones and leaves some out. V and J calls and clone size are those listed in that table; D and trimming were worked out from the DNA. This sample has about 98,000 clones, with around 80% found just once. This specimen comes from a study of blood T cell repertoires in COVID-19. The wider study: Specimens from acute and convalescent COVID-19 originated in the United States, Italy and Spain. The analysed material was cDNA or gDNA that came from T cells, B-cell-depleted T cells, or PBMCs.

Trimming pared 3 bases from V and 1 base from J, leaving 9 bases between. The CDR3 extends over 15 amino acids. Germline-derived CDR1 and CDR2 are SEHNR and FQNEAQ (reference sequence). Material for sequencing was peripheral blood. The gene calls are TRBV7-9 and TRBJ2-2; TRBD2 might be the D (6 bases). The sequence was obtained from a man aged 55 to 70 with active or convalescent COVID-19. CDR3: CASSFRGENTGELFF. CDR3 DNA sequence: TGTGCCAGCAGCTTTCGCGGGGAGAACACCGGGGAGCTGTTTTTT.